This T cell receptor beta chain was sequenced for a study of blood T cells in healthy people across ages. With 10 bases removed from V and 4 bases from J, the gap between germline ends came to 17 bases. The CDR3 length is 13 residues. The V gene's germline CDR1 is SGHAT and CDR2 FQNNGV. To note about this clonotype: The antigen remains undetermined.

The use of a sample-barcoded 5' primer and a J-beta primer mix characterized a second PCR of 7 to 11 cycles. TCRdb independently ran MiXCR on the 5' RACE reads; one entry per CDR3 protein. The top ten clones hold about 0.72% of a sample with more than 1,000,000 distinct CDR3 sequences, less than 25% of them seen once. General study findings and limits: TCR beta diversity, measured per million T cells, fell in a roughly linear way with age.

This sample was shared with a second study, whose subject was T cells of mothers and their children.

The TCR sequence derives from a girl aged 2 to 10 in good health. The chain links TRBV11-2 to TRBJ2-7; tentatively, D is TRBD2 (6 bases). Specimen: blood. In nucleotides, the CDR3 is TGTGCCAACACCCGGTGGGGGACTTACGAGCAGTACTTC. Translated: CANTRWGTYEQYF.